Presented here are 28 T cell receptor beta chains from one specimen sequenced in a study of T cell repertoires in cytomegalovirus infection. Each CDR3 protein is one row after TCRdb ran MiXCR on the reads. Of roughly 860,000 distinct CDR3 sequences in the sample, 32% were seen once. These receptors' antigens are unknown. Sequenced here: cultured CD8+ T cells from PBMCs, sampled from culture after CMV antigen stimulation. These receptors all stem from a human donor in good health (CMV status not recorded). Some clones in this sample may be carry-over from other donors' samples.

The rearrangement uses TRBV6-4 and TRBJ1-2; no clear D gene. Germline lookup yields CDR1 MRHNA and CDR2 SNTAGT. V lost 10 bases and J 3 bases, leaving 0 bases between the germline ends. CDR3 length equals 8 residues. CDR3 protein: CANYGYTF. The CDR3 DNA is TGTGCCAACTATGGCTACACCTTC.

The chain is built from TRBV13 and TRBJ1-2; TRBD1 agrees at 12 bases. Trimming at V came to 3 bases and at J to 7 bases, leaving 6 bases not matched to a gene. This CDR3 has 15 amino acids. From germline, CDR1 is PRHDT and CDR2 FYEKMQ (reference sequence). CDR3 in amino acids: CASSLGDRGLRGYTF. CDR3 in DNA: TGTGCCAGCAGCTTGGGGGACAGGGGGCTTCGTGGCTACACCTTC.

With respect to this clonotype: One end of the junction does not line up with germline, which may come from a read error. This chain connects TRBV4-3 to TRBJ2-1; D ambiguous. The CDR3 consists of 14 residues. Germline V gene data show CDR1 as LGHNA and CDR2 as YSLEER. The CDR3 here is CASNQVGNYNEQFF. DNA for the CDR3: TGCGCCAGCAACCAAGTCGGAAACTACAATGAGCAGTTCTTC.

J is TRBJ2-1 and V is TRBV12-3 or TRBV12-4; no reliable D call. V shed 5 bases and J shed 6 bases, with 8 bases lying between them. CDR3 length equals 12 residues. The CDR3 region has the DNA TGTGCCAGCAGTCCCAATTTCAATGAGCAGTTCTTC. This sequence encodes CASSPNFNEQFF.

The chain joins TRBV28 to TRBJ2-5, with D possibly matching TRBD2 (5 bases). Between the trimmed V and J ends, which lost 1 base and 2 bases, there was a span of 17 bases. The CDR3 runs to 17 residues. The germline gives CDR1 MDHEN, CDR2 SYDVKM. CDR3 protein: CASSLSLGLGSQETQYF. The CDR3, as DNA: TGTGCCAGCAGTTTATCTCTTGGACTGGGATCACAAGAGACCCAGTACTTC. Complete variable domain (other parts from reference TRBV28 and TRBJ2-5): DVKVTQSSRYLVKRTGEKVFLECVQDMDHENMFWYRQDPGLGLRLIYFSYDVKMKEKGDIPEGYSVSREKKERFSLILESASTNQTSMYLCASSLSLGLGSQETQYFGPGTRLLVL.

This clonotype appeared many times. The DNA for the CDR3 is TGTGCCAGCAGCTTAGGGCCAGGGGTCGAGCAGTACTTC. Translating it yields CASSLGPGVEQYF. The V call is TRBV7-9, the J call TRBJ2-7; possibly TRBD1 for D (6 bases). The CDR3 has 13 amino acids. V was shortened by 1 base and J by 6 bases, with 10 bases between the two germline ends. CDR1 and CDR2 from the germline V gene are SEHNR and FQNEAQ (reference sequence).

This clonotype was detected a few times. The rearrangement links TRBV27 to TRBJ2-7; 10 bases map to TRBD1. Trimming took 4 bases from V and 7 from J; bases not matched to a gene: 13. Germline CDR1 and CDR2: MNHEY and SMNVEV (reference sequence). This CDR3 spans 16 amino acids. This CDR3 is CASSSFDRGRIGEQYF. In nucleotides, the CDR3 is TGTGCCAGCAGTTCCTTCGACAGGGGGCGGATTGGAGAGCAGTACTTC.

The genes are TRBV27 and TRBJ2-1, with TRBD2 matching over 8 bases. Germline V gene data show CDR1 as MNHEY and CDR2 as SMNVEV (reference sequence). The V segment lost 6 bases and the J segment 0 bases; nucleotides outside the gene matches: 4. This CDR3 has 15 residues. The CDR3 loop reads CASRPGLGSYNEQFF. The CDR3 bases are TGTGCCAGCAGACCGGGACTAGGCTCCTACAATGAGCAGTTCTTC.

This clonotype was seen more than once but under ten times. The chain combines TRBV13 with TRBJ2-3, with 13 bases aligning to TRBD2. Germline V lookup: CDR1 PRHDT, CDR2 FYEKMQ (reference sequence). This CDR3 has 14 residues. The trim removed 7 bases at V and 7 bases at J, leaving 5 bases unmatched. CDR3 loop: CASTTSGGGNTQYF. CDR3 nucleotides: TGTGCCAGCACAACTAGCGGGGGGGGTAATACGCAGTATTTT.

The rearrangement joins TRBV7-6 to TRBJ2-2; 8 nucleotides align to TRBD2. Germline V CDR1 and CDR2: SGHVS, FNYEAQ. CDR3 length equals 15 residues. Trimming at V came to 3 bases and at J to 3 bases, leaving 3 bases not matched to a gene. The CDR3 sequence: CASSLLAGHTGELFF. Written as DNA, the CDR3 is TGTGCCAGCAGCTTGCTAGCGGGCCACACCGGGGAGCTGTTTTTT.

Only a few counts were recorded for this clonotype. J is TRBJ1-5 and V is TRBV20-1, with 9 positions matching TRBD1. With V trimmed by 0 bases and J by 5 bases, 5 bases remained unmatched. This CDR3 is built from 15 residues. Per germline, CDR1 DFQATT and CDR2 SNEGSKA (reference sequence). As DNA, the CDR3 is TGCAGTGCTAGAGATACAGGGGGCTCGGATCAGCCCCAGCATTTT. Residues: CSARDTGGSDQPQHF.

This clonotype was counted between two and nine times. V usage is TRBV27 and J usage is TRBJ2-1; D is unresolved. Germline V gives CDR1 MNHEY, CDR2 SMNVEV (reference sequence). The CDR3 is made up of 14 amino acids. V shed 0 bases and J shed 8 bases, with 11 bases lying between them. The CDR3 sequence: CASSLSDPSDEQFF. The CDR3 DNA reads TGTGCCAGCAGTTTATCGGACCCAAGCGATGAGCAGTTCTTC.

CDR3 amino acids: CASSQDMTRLSGDTQYF. CDR3 nucleotide sequence: TGCGCCAGCAGCCAAGACATGACGCGGCTGAGCGGAGATACGCAGTATTTT. The chain carries TRBV4-3 and TRBJ2-3; perhaps TRBD2 as D (5 bases). Germline assignment: CDR1 LGHNA and CDR2 YSLEER. V lost 0 bases to trimming and J lost 5 bases, with 18 bases between them. The length of the CDR3 is 17 residues.

This clonotype occurred many times. The genes are TRBV4-3 and TRBJ1-3; D may be TRBD1 (5 bases). The CDR3 is 15 amino acids. With 0 bases removed from V and 9 bases from J, the gap between germline ends came to 15 bases. In germline, CDR1 is LGHNA, CDR2 YSLEER. The CDR3 region is CASSQDAGTLGTIYF. For the CDR3, the DNA is TGCGCCAGCAGCCAAGATGCAGGGACCCTCGGCACCATATATTTT.

This chain links TRBV27 with TRBJ2-5; D is undetermined. Germline values: CDR1 MNHEY, CDR2 SMNVEV (reference sequence). Trimming shortened V by 4 bases and J by 5 bases, and 14 bases separated the two germline ends. This CDR3 has 14 residues. The CDR3 DNA reads TGTGCCAGCAGTTCCAATCCCCGGTCCGAGACCCAGTACTTC. Its translation is CASSSNPRSETQYF.

The chain recombines TRBV5-6 with TRBJ1-1, with 7 positions matching TRBD1. From germline, CDR1 is SGHDT and CDR2 YYEEEE. Trimming removed 0 bases from V and 0 bases from J; junction bases left unmatched: 11. CDR3 length: 18 amino acids. Here the CDR3 reads CASSLDRATGSVNTEAFF. DNA of the CDR3: TGTGCCAGCAGCTTGGATCGGGCGACAGGGAGCGTGAACACTGAAGCTTTCTTT.

This chain connects TRBV4-1 to TRBJ1-1, with unresolved D. CDR1 is MGHRA and CDR2 is YSYEKL in the germline V gene. Trimming removed 3 bases from V and 1 base from J, with 15 bases in between. The CDR3 totals 16 residues. CDR3 sequence (DNA): TGCGCCAGCAGCCATGACCCTGACACTCAGAACACTGAAGCTTTCTTT. This sequence encodes CASSHDPDTQNTEAFF.

Many counts were recorded for this clonotype. The chain uses TRBV12-3 or TRBV12-4 and TRBJ1-2; D remains unclear. The CDR3 extends over 16 amino acids. V lost 4 bases, J lost 2 bases, and 17 bases lay in between. The CDR3 loop is CASSSGNSRFNYGYTF. CDR3 DNA: TGTGCCAGCAGTTCGGGCAATTCAAGGTTCAACTATGGCTACACCTTC.

The chain carries TRBV27 and TRBJ2-2; 12 positions match TRBD2. Germline V gene data show CDR1 as MNHEY and CDR2 as SMNVEV (reference sequence). The CDR3 runs 19 residues. V lost 2 bases, J lost 6 bases, and 13 bases stayed unmatched. CDR3 sequence: CASSLTPLAGGPLPGELFF. CDR3 bases: TGTGCCAGCAGTTTAACCCCCCTAGCGGGGGGGCCGCTCCCCGGGGAGCTGTTTTTT.

This chain uses TRBV6-2 or TRBV6-3 with TRBJ1-2; D uncertain. V lost 0 bases and J 4 bases, leaving 6 bases between the germline ends. The germline gives CDR1 MNHEY, CDR2 SVGEGT. CDR3 length: 13 residues. The chain's CDR3 is CASSYSTLYGYTF. The CDR3 DNA reads TGTGCCAGCAGTTACTCGACCCTCTATGGCTACACCTTC.

J is TRBJ2-1 and V is TRBV27, with D perhaps TRBD2 (6 bases). The CDR3 runs to 13 residues. The germline V and J ends were trimmed by 5 bases and 5 bases, with 10 bases remaining between them. Germline V CDR1 and CDR2: MNHEY, SMNVEV (reference sequence). The CDR3, as DNA: TGTGCCAGCAGTGCGGGACCGAACAATGAGCAGTTCTTC. Translating gives CASSAGPNNEQFF.

The CDR3 sequence is CASGFGTAGTDTQYF. The CDR3 coding sequence is TGTGCTAGTGGTTTCGGGACAGCGGGCACAGATACGCAGTATTTT. J is TRBJ2-3 and V is TRBV12-5, with 7 nucleotides matching TRBD1. The junction had 4 bases not matched to a gene; V was cut back by 3 bases and J by 1 base. The CDR3 spans 15 residues. The germline CDR1 and CDR2 sequences are LGHNT and FRNRAP. The full variable domain, its missing parts supplied by reference TRBV12-5 and TRBJ2-3, is DARVTQTPRHKVTEMGQEVTMRCQPILGHNTVFWYRQTMMQGLELLAYFRNRAPLDDSGMPKDRFSAEMPDATLATLKIQPSEPRDSAVYFCASGFGTAGTDTQYFGPGTRLTVL.

The V gene is TRBV4-3, the J gene TRBJ2-1; D uncertain. V lost 0 bases, J lost 2 bases, and 11 bases lay in between. The CDR3 is made up of 16 amino acids. CDR1 and CDR2 from the germline V gene are LGHNA and YSLEER. The CDR3 reads CASSQEPLDTYNEQFF. DNA of the CDR3: TGCGCCAGCAGCCAAGAACCGCTGGATACCTACAATGAGCAGTTCTTC.

The V call is TRBV15, the J call TRBJ1-1; D is ambiguous. Trimming cost V 1 base and J 0 bases, with 15 bases left between them. Germline assignment: CDR1 LNHNV and CDR2 YYDKDF (reference sequence). The CDR3 loop spans 17 amino acids. CDR3 nucleotide sequence: TGTGCCACCAGCAGAGCGCGGAGTCAGAGTTTGAACACTGAAGCTTTCTTT. Its protein product is CATSRARSQSLNTEAFF.

A remark on this clonotype: A single base separates this from a much larger clone, so it may be a read error. This chain links TRBV7-2 with TRBJ2-7, with a possible D match to TRBD2 (6 bases). Germline V gene data show CDR1 as SGHTA and CDR2 as FQGNSA. CDR3 length: 12 amino acids. The CDR3 DNA sequence: TGTGTCAGCAGCCTGGACTATTACGAGCAGTACTTC. It codes for CVSSLDYYEQYF.

This clonotype was counted a few times. V usage is TRBV5-1 and J usage is TRBJ2-1; D is undetermined. Deletions cut 4 bases from V and 5 bases from J, with 7 bases between. The CDR3 is 12 residues long. Germline loops: CDR1 SGHRS, CDR2 YFSETQ. Written as DNA, the CDR3 is TGCGCCAGCAGCCCTCAAAACAATGAGCAGTTCTTC. Translated: CASSPQNNEQFF. Full variable domain (remainder filled in from reference TRBV5-1 and TRBJ2-1): KAGVTQTPRYLIKTRGQQVTLSCSPISGHRSVSWYQQTPGQGLQFLFEYFSETQRNKGNFPGRFSGRQFSNSRSEMNVSTLELGDSALYLCASSPQNNEQFFGPGTRLTVL.

This clonotype was picked up many times. The rearrangement links TRBV7-9 to TRBJ2-2, with 8 bases identical to TRBD2. The CDR3 contains 15 residues. Germline CDR1 is SEHNR and CDR2 is FQNEAQ (reference sequence). V lost 8 bases and J lost 7; bases outside the gene matches: 12. The CDR3 here is CASAPPGGQGGELFF. The DNA of the CDR3 is TGTGCCAGCGCACCCCCGGGGGGGCAAGGCGGGGAGCTGTTTTTT.

This clonotype has only a few counts. The chain's CDR3 is CSASSGLEAETQYF. The CDR3, as DNA: TGCAGTGCTAGCTCGGGACTAGAGGCCGAGACCCAGTACTTC. V and J are TRBV20-1 and TRBJ2-5; 8 nucleotides match TRBD2. This CDR3 comprises 14 residues. V was clipped by 3 bases and J by 5 bases; unmatched bases: 8. The germline gives CDR1 DFQATT, CDR2 SNEGSKA (reference sequence).